One sample yielded the 8 T cell receptor beta chains listed below, sequenced in a study of T cells in Graves' hyperthyroidism and ophthalmopathy. TCR beta CDR3 region amplification was performed from RNA transcripts. In the first-round RT-PCR of the TCR CDR3, the HTBI primer set was used. In TCRdb, the multiplex PCR reads were re-called with MiXCR into one record per CDR3 protein. The data contain under 400,000 distinct CDR3 sequences, 15% to 20% of them seen just once; the ten biggest clones take up around 15%. Sequenced material: blood. The receptor set was obtained from a middle-aged woman with Graves' ophthalmopathy.

This clonotype has at least ten counts. V gene TRBV25-1 combines with J gene TRBJ2-7, with TRBD2 matching 8 bases. The J segment lost 3 bases and the V segment lost 4 bases, leaving 11 bases of the junction unmatched. The V gene's germline CDR1 is MGHDK and CDR2 SYGVNS. The CDR3 loop spans 16 amino acids. CDR3 in amino acids: CASSAPGTRAFYEQYF. The DNA of the CDR3 is TGTGCCAGCAGTGCCCCCGGGACTAGAGCATTCTACGAGCAGTACTTC.

This chain uses TRBV28 with TRBJ2-7; 8 nucleotides align to TRBD2. Per germline, CDR1 MDHEN and CDR2 SYDVKM. This CDR3 is built from 14 residues. With V trimmed by 8 bases and J by 2 bases, 8 bases remained unmatched. The CDR3 region is CASSRLALPYEQYF. CDR3 nucleotides: TGTGCCAGCTCGCGACTAGCGCTCCCCTACGAGCAGTACTTC.

This clonotype occurred many times. This may be a read error, as it is one base from a much larger clone. The genes are TRBV7-3 and TRBJ1-1; D uncertain. Germline values: CDR1 SGHTA, CDR2 FQGTGA. The CDR3 consists of 12 residues. Here the CDR3 DNA reads TGTGCCAGCAGTCGTGATAGCACTGGAGCTTTCTTT. This translates into CASSRDSTGAFF.

Ten or more counts support this clonotype. J is TRBJ2-7 and V is TRBV5-1; maybe TRBD1 (5 bases). CDR1 and CDR2 from the germline V gene are SGHRS and YFSETQ. The CDR3 loop spans 14 amino acids. Trimming removed 0 bases from V and 2 bases from J, with 9 bases in between. The CDR3 here is CASSLARQTYEQYF. The CDR3 DNA follows: TGCGCCAGCAGCTTGGCGAGACAGACCTACGAGCAGTACTTC.

There are many counts of this clonotype. The V call is TRBV14, the J call TRBJ1-1; D remains ambiguous. Germline CDR1 and CDR2: SGHDN and FVKESK. V was pared by 3 bases and J by 1 base, with 9 bases between. CDR3 length: 14 amino acids. For the CDR3, the DNA is TGTGCCAGCAGCCACGGTGGGAAGAACACTGAAGCTTTCTTT. Its translation: CASSHGGKNTEAFF.

This clonotype was detected many times. J is TRBJ2-7 and V is TRBV12-3 or TRBV12-4; TRBD1 agrees at 7 bases. Unmatched junction bases numbered 6, after V lost 5 bases and J lost 5 bases. The CDR3 contains 13 residues. The CDR3 here is CASSQTGVHEQYF. CDR3 sequence (DNA): TGTGCCAGCAGTCAAACAGGGGTCCACGAGCAGTACTTC.

The V gene is TRBV5-1, the J gene TRBJ2-7, with a tentative D call TRBD2 (6 bases). Deletions cut 7 bases from V and 1 base from J, with 24 bases between. The germline gives CDR1 SGHRS, CDR2 YFSETQ. The CDR3 contains 17 residues. CDR3 DNA sequence: TGCGCCAGCGCGACGGGACTTCCTATTGCGGGGTCCTACGAGCAGTACTTC. Translating gives CASATGLPIAGSYEQYF.

This clonotype occurred many times. CDR3 in amino acids: CASLSGSGANVLTF. CDR3 sequence (DNA): TGTGCCAGCTTAAGCGGCTCTGGGGCCAACGTCCTGACTTTC. The J gene is TRBJ2-6, the V gene TRBV11-1; weak D call: TRBD2 (5 bases). The CDR3 extends over 14 amino acids. V gave up 8 bases and J gave up 0 bases, with 8 bases separating them. Germline CDR1 is SGHAT and CDR2 is FQDESV (reference sequence).